This passage covers 15 T cell receptor beta chains from one sample sequenced in a study of identical twins. MiXCR was run by TCRdb on the 5' RACE reads, yielding one entry per CDR3 protein. The data show 1.5 million to 2 million distinct CDR3 sequences, under 35% seen once. The sequenced material came from cord blood. These receptors originate from a newborn girl in good health.

The genes are TRBV2 and TRBJ2-3, with TRBD2 identical over 7 bases. Germline CDR1 is SNHLY and CDR2 is FYNNEI. The CDR3 extends over 12 amino acids. Trimming cost V 8 bases and J 2 bases; bases outside gene matches: 1. This CDR3 is CASGGDTDTQYF. Written as DNA, the CDR3 is TGTGCCAGCGGGGGGGACACAGATACGCAGTATTTT. The full variable domain, in which reference TRBV2 and TRBJ2-3 provide the parts outside the CDR3, is EPEVTQTPSHQVTQMGQEVILRCVPISNHLYFYWYRQILGQKVEFLVSFYNNEISEKSEIFDDQFSVERPDGSNFTLKIRSTKLEDSAMYFCASGGDTDTQYFGPGTRLTVL.

The chain is built from TRBV24-1 and TRBJ2-7, with D possibly being TRBD2 (6 bases). Trimming removed 3 bases at V and 0 bases at J, with 17 bases between. The CDR3 is 17 residues long. Germline CDR1 reads KGHDR; CDR2 reads SFDVKD. The CDR3 DNA reads TGTGCCACCAGTGATCTCCGGGACTTCCTGACCTCCTACGAGCAGTACTTC. This sequence encodes CATSDLRDFLTSYEQYF.

This sequence joins TRBV12-3 or TRBV12-4 and TRBJ1-2; unclear D gene. This CDR3 has 15 amino acids. Trimming stripped 3 bases from V and 0 bases from J, with 11 bases between. The CDR3, as DNA: TGTGCCAGCAGTTTGTTTAGGAGGTCTAACTATGGCTACACCTTC. Translation: CASSLFRRSNYGYTF.

This chain joins TRBV4-2 and TRBJ2-3, with 11 nucleotides matching TRBD2. The CDR3 consists of 17 residues. Trimming cost V 1 base and J 0 bases; bases outside gene matches: 3. CDR1 is LGHNA, CDR2 YNFKEQ, per germline. The CDR3 region has the DNA TGTGCCAGCAGCCAAGTTGGACTAGCGGGTAGCACAGATACGCAGTATTTT. Amino acids: CASSQVGLAGSTDTQYF.

V gene TRBV5-4 combines with J gene TRBJ2-3; 7 nucleotides match TRBD2. CDR1 is SGHNT, CDR2 YYREEE, per germline (reference sequence). Losses at the gene ends were 2 bases for V and 7 bases for J; bases not matched to a gene: 10. The CDR3 extends over 15 amino acids. The CDR3 protein is CASSFWDYWINTQYF. Here the CDR3 DNA reads TGTGCCAGCAGCTTCTGGGACTACTGGATCAATACGCAGTATTTT. Supplemented by reference TRBV5-4 and TRBJ2-3, the full variable domain reads ETGVTQSPTHLIKTRGQQVTLRCSSQSGHNTVSWYQQALGQGPQFIFQYYREEENGRGNFPPRFSGLQFPNYSSELNVNALELDDSALYLCASSFWDYWINTQYFGPGTRLTVL.

This clonotype came up a few times. The V and J genes are TRBV6-4 and TRBJ1-1; tentatively, D is TRBD1 (5 bases). Trimming took off 5 bases at V and 7 bases at J, with 17 bases between the two ends. This CDR3 has 14 residues. Looked up from germline, CDR1 is MRHNA and CDR2 is SNTAGT. In nucleotides, the CDR3 is TGTGCCAGCAGTCCCTCGGCGTGGGGGGTTGAAGCTTTCTTT. Residues: CASSPSAWGVEAFF.

V gene TRBV5-8 combines with J gene TRBJ2-7; 12 positions match TRBD2. The CDR3 is made up of 17 amino acids. The V gene's germline CDR1 is SGHTS and CDR2 YDEGEE. J gave up 7 bases and V 2 bases, and 13 bases lay outside the gene matches. CDR3 nucleotides: TGTGCCAGCAGCTTAACCACTAGCGGGAGGCCTTACAATGAGCAGTACTTC. The encoded protein is CASSLTTSGRPYNEQYF.

This clonotype was recorded a few times. V gene TRBV5-1 combines with J gene TRBJ1-2, with a possible D match to TRBD1 (5 bases). The CDR3 is 14 amino acids. V dropped 0 bases and J dropped 8 bases, with 14 bases sitting between them. Per the germline V gene, CDR1 is SGHRS and CDR2 is YFSETQ. Here the CDR3 DNA reads TGCGCCAGCAGCTTGGACCCGCAGGGTTTAGGCTACACCTTC. Translating it yields CASSLDPQGLGYTF.

For the CDR3, the DNA is TGTGCCAGCAGCTTAGTCTCCCCCTGGGGCGAGCAGTTCTTC. Residues: CASSLVSPWGEQFF. The rearrangement joins TRBV7-2 to TRBJ2-1; D may be TRBD1 (5 bases). CDR3 length: 14 residues. V lost 1 base and J lost 10, with 14 bases in between. The V gene's germline CDR1 is SGHTA and CDR2 FQGNSA.

V gene TRBV6-1 combines with J gene TRBJ2-7; 10 positions match TRBD2. TRBJ2-5 matches the DNA end more closely, so the J call is doubtful. The CDR3 is made up of 15 amino acids. The germline CDR1 and CDR2 sequences are MNHNS and SASEGT. The CDR3 protein is CASSPGLAIWETQYF. The CDR3 region has the DNA TGTGCCAGCAGTCCGGGACTAGCGATCTGGGAGACCCAGTACTTC.

Notes on this clonotype: This may come from a read error, since a much larger clone is one base off. The chain recombines TRBV12-3 or TRBV12-4 with TRBJ2-7; D not resolved. CDR3 length equals 13 residues. CDR3 coding DNA: TGTGCCAGCACTGGTCTAGACTCCTACAAGCAGTACTTC. This sequence encodes CASTGLDSYKQYF.

V is TRBV7-9 and J is TRBJ2-7; tentative D call: TRBD1 (6 bases). V lost 5 bases and J lost 1, with 18 bases in between. CDR1 and CDR2 from the germline V gene are SEHNR and FQNEAQ (reference sequence). The CDR3 is 16 amino acids. The CDR3 DNA follows: TGTGCCAGCAGCCCTCGGACAGCCGTATCTTCCTACGAGCAGTACTTC. The encoded protein is CASSPRTAVSSYEQYF.

This sequence joins TRBV28 and TRBJ1-1, with D tentatively TRBD1 (6 bases). CDR3 size: 15 residues. CDR1 is MDHEN, CDR2 SYDVKM, per germline. Trimming stripped 3 bases from V and 5 bases from J, with 16 bases between. CDR3: CASSLGWGAGTEAFF. The CDR3 DNA follows: TGTGCCAGCAGTTTGGGGTGGGGGGCAGGGACTGAAGCTTTCTTT.

V and J are TRBV19 and TRBJ2-2; TRBD1 might be the D (5 bases). The ends were cut back, 3 bases at V and 5 bases at J, with 13 bases in the middle. CDR1 LNHDA and CDR2 SQIVND come from the germline V gene (reference sequence). The CDR3 is made up of 15 amino acids. The CDR3 sequence is CASSMKGQGTGELFF. The CDR3 region has the DNA TGTGCCAGTAGTATGAAGGGGCAGGGTACCGGGGAGCTGTTTTTT. Combining the CDR3 with reference TRBV19 and TRBJ2-2 gives the whole variable domain DGGITQSPKYLFRKEGQNVTLSCEQNLNHDAMYWYRQDPGQGLRLIYYSQIVNDFQKGDIAEGYSVSREKKESFPLTVTSAQKNPTAFYLCASSMKGQGTGELFFGEGSRLTVL.

The chain uses TRBV20-1 and TRBJ2-1, with 7 bases identical to TRBD2. The DNA end is a closer match to TRBJ2-7, so the J assignment may be wrong. Germline CDR1 is DFQATT and CDR2 is SNEGSKA (reference sequence). There are 17 residues in the CDR3. The CDR3 DNA sequence: TGCAGTGCTAGAGTTTATAGCGGGCGGAGCTCCTACAATGAGCAGTACTTC. This encodes CSARVYSGRSSYNEQYF.